One and the same sample provided the 30 T cell receptor beta chains below, sequenced in a study of T cell repertoires in cytomegalovirus infection (dated by TCRdb to about 2019). Sequencer: Illumina HiSeq 1500. Starting from the raw public reads, TCRdb applied fastp trimming at Q25, assembled clones with MiXCR and retained in-frame beta chains. When rows share a CDR3 protein, they turn into one entry using the most common DNA and genes. This sample holds around 260,000 distinct CDR3 sequences; over 8% were observed only once. Approximately 16% of the sample is held by the ten biggest clonotypes. The specimen sequenced was PBMCs. These receptors originate from a human donor in good health (CMV status not recorded). Some clones in this sample may be carry-over from other donors' samples.

There are a few counts of this clonotype. This chain links TRBV29-1 with TRBJ1-1, with TRBD1 identical over 7 bases. With V trimmed by 3 bases and J by 8 bases, 9 bases remained unmatched. Germline V gene sequence: CDR1 SQVTM, CDR2 ANQGSEA. This CDR3 has 13 amino acids. The CDR3 is CSVDLDRVSEAFF. DNA of the CDR3: TGCAGCGTTGACTTAGACAGGGTATCCGAAGCTTTCTTT.

The rearrangement uses TRBV11-2 and TRBJ2-1, with 14 bases identical to TRBD2. The CDR3 loop spans 16 amino acids. V was pared by 1 base and J by 7 bases, with 3 bases of the junction left unmatched. Germline CDR1 is SGHAT and CDR2 is FQNNGV. Here the CDR3 reads CASSLGLAGGLNEQFF. As DNA, the CDR3 is TGTGCCAGCAGCTTAGGACTAGCGGGAGGGCTGAATGAGCAGTTCTTC.

This clonotype was picked up many times. V is TRBV6-4 and J is TRBJ1-3; 10 nucleotides match TRBD1. The CDR3 extends over 18 amino acids. Unmatched junction bases numbered 9, after V lost 4 bases and J lost 0 bases. Germline values: CDR1 MRHNA, CDR2 SNTAGT. The CDR3 sequence is CASSGPGTGEDSGNTIYF. The DNA for the CDR3 is TGTGCCAGCAGTGGTCCCGGGACAGGGGAGGACTCTGGAAACACCATATATTTT.

This clonotype was seen a handful of times. V and J are TRBV6-2 or TRBV6-3 and TRBJ2-7; possible D gene TRBD1, 5 bases. V was shortened by 4 bases and J by 2 bases, with 18 bases between the two germline ends. Germline V CDR1 and CDR2: MNHEY, SVGEGT. The CDR3 length is 16 residues. The CDR3 DNA follows: TGTGCCAGCAGTTTTGGACACAGAAATACCGCCTACGAGCAGTACTTC. Encoded protein: CASSFGHRNTAYEQYF.

In its sample, this clonotype was seen a few times. The chain carries TRBV6-6 and TRBJ1-1; no clear D. The germline V gene has CDR1 MNHNY and CDR2 SVGAGI (reference sequence). This CDR3 has 12 residues. Trimming shortened V by 5 bases and J by 8 bases, and 12 bases separated the two germline ends. CDR3 bases: TGTGCCAGCAGTAAATCTCGGCTGGAAGCTTTCTTT. Translated: CASSKSRLEAFF.

This clonotype was recorded at least ten times. The V call is TRBV7-2, the J call TRBJ2-7; D may be TRBD2 (6 bases). The length of the CDR3 is 14 residues. V gave up 4 bases and J gave up 7 bases, with 17 bases separating them. Germline V gene data show CDR1 as SGHTA and CDR2 as FQGNSA. The CDR3 is CASSSRSGPVEQYF. As DNA, the CDR3 is TGTGCCAGCAGCTCCCGAAGCGGGCCAGTTGAGCAGTACTTC.

This chain joins TRBV15 and TRBJ2-1; TRBD1 or TRBD2 may be the D gene (5 bases each). Germline V gene lookup returns CDR1 LNHNV and CDR2 YYDKDF (reference sequence). The CDR3 has 14 residues. V was pared by 0 bases and J by 14 bases, with 17 bases between. The CDR3 loop reads CATSRDEKGREKFF. The CDR3 DNA reads TGTGCCACCAGCAGAGATGAGAAGGGCAGGGAGAAGTTCTTC.

This clonotype has ten or more counts. This chain joins TRBV6-5 and TRBJ2-1, with 12 bases fitting TRBD2. V trimming: 4 bases; J trimming: 0 bases; junction bases outside the gene matches: 7. CDR1 is MNHEY and CDR2 is SVGAGI in the germline V gene. This CDR3 spans 18 amino acids. The CDR3 is CASSSSGLAGPSYNEQFF. CDR3 in DNA: TGTGCCAGCAGTTCATCGGGACTAGCGGGTCCCTCCTACAATGAGCAGTTCTTC.

This clonotype was seen at least ten times. The V and J genes are TRBV7-2 and TRBJ2-5; D gene unclear. This CDR3 is 15 amino acids long. Looked up from germline, CDR1 is SGHTA and CDR2 is FQGNSA. The V and J ends lost 0 bases and 5 bases respectively, with 13 bases between them. The CDR3 here is CASSLALVGLETQYF. The CDR3 DNA reads TGTGCCAGCAGCTTAGCGCTGGTTGGGTTGGAGACCCAGTACTTC.

This clonotype showed up many times. This chain uses TRBV7-6 with TRBJ1-5, with D perhaps matching TRBD1 (5 bases). In germline, CDR1 is SGHVS, CDR2 FNYEAQ. Trimming removed 3 bases at V and 1 base at J, with 13 bases between. This CDR3 spans 16 amino acids. CDR3 sequence reads: CASSLGLRESNQPQHF. Written as DNA, the CDR3 is TGTGCCAGCAGCTTGGGGCTAAGGGAAAGCAATCAGCCCCAGCATTTT.

This clonotype was found many times. The chain employs TRBV7-2 and TRBJ2-5, with a possible D match to TRBD2 (6 bases). Germline CDR1 and CDR2: SGHTA and FQGNSA. The CDR3 is made up of 15 amino acids. V lost 5 bases and J 5 bases, leaving 18 bases between the germline ends. This chain's CDR3 is CASSPGDVVGETQYF. The CDR3 region has the DNA TGTGCCAGCAGCCCGGGAGATGTAGTTGGGGAGACCCAGTACTTC.

This clonotype has ten or more counts. V gene TRBV7-2 combines with J gene TRBJ1-4; the match to TRBD1 covers 8 bases. The CDR3 covers 22 residues. The germline CDR1 and CDR2 sequences are SGHTA and FQGNSA. The trim removed 4 bases at V and 0 bases at J, leaving 22 bases unmatched. The CDR3 DNA follows: TGTGCCAGCAGCTCGAACACCCCGACAGGGGCGCCCCAATCTGCAACTAATGAAAAACTGTTTTTT. Translation: CASSSNTPTGAPQSATNEKLFF.

This clonotype was seen many times. The chain employs TRBV7-2 and TRBJ2-5; the match to TRBD1 covers 8 bases. The germline V gene has CDR1 SGHTA and CDR2 FQGNSA. CDR3 length: 14 residues. J gave up 4 bases and V 4 bases, and 5 bases lay outside the gene matches. CDR3 bases: TGTGCCAGCAGCTGGCAGGGGGCTGTAGAGACCCAGTACTTC. Its translation: CASSWQGAVETQYF.

This clonotype has a count of ten or more. The gene calls are TRBV20-1 and TRBJ2-3; 8 nucleotides line up with TRBD2. Trimming took 4 bases from V and 2 from J; bases not matched to a gene: 8. This CDR3 region has 15 residues. Per germline, CDR1 DFQATT and CDR2 SNEGSKA (reference sequence). CDR3 sequence reads: CSATRIAGNTDTQYF. The DNA of the CDR3 is TGCAGTGCTACTCGAATAGCGGGAAACACAGATACGCAGTATTTT.

Ten or more counts support this clonotype. The rearrangement joins TRBV7-2 to TRBJ2-1; no definite D call. The CDR3 extends over 13 amino acids. Germline loops: CDR1 SGHTA, CDR2 FQGNSA. V lost 4 bases to trimming and J lost 10 bases, with 14 bases between them. In DNA, the CDR3 is TGTGCCAGCAGCTCCCTCCAGCTCGGAGAGCAGTTCTTC. Its protein is CASSSLQLGEQFF. Drawing the rest from reference TRBV7-2 and TRBJ2-1, the complete variable domain is GAGVSQSPSNKVTEKGKDVELRCDPISGHTALYWYRQSLGQGLEFLIYFQGNSAPDKSGLPSDRFSAERTGGSVSTLTIQRTQQEDSAVYLCASSSLQLGEQFFGPGTRLTVL.

This clonotype was recorded at least ten times. The chain joins TRBV4-1 to TRBJ1-1; maybe TRBD1 (5 bases). Germline lookup yields CDR1 MGHRA and CDR2 YSYEKL. Deletions cut 0 bases from V and 4 bases from J, with 6 bases between. The CDR3 sequence is 13 residues long. CDR3 loop: CASSQDGGTEAFF. The CDR3 region has the DNA TGCGCCAGCAGCCAAGACGGGGGCACTGAAGCTTTCTTT.

This clonotype showed up many times. The chain employs TRBV7-6 and TRBJ1-6; no definite D call. The germline V gene has CDR1 SGHVS and CDR2 FNYEAQ. Trimming took off 1 base at V and 0 bases at J, with 10 bases between the two ends. This CDR3 spans 17 amino acids. CDR3 DNA: TGTGCCAGCAGCTTAGGGATACAGAGCTCCTATAATTCACCCCTCCACTTT. Translating it yields CASSLGIQSSYNSPLHF. Supplemented by reference TRBV7-6 and TRBJ1-6, the full variable domain reads GAGVSQSPRYKVTKRGQDVALRCDPISGHVSLYWYRQALGQGPEFLTYFNYEAQQDKSGLPNDRFSAERPEGSISTLTIQRTEQRDSAMYRCASSLGIQSSYNSPLHFGNGTRLTVT.

This clonotype came up many times. The chain uses TRBV11-2 and TRBJ1-6; 7 bases fit TRBD1. This CDR3 has 17 residues. CDR1 and CDR2 from the germline V gene are SGHAT and FQNNGV. V lost 4 bases, J lost 9 bases, and 15 bases stayed unmatched. CDR3 sequence: CASSSGGGSPGISPLHF. The DNA of the CDR3 is TGTGCCAGCAGCTCAGGGGGGGGCTCGCCGGGGATTTCACCCCTCCACTTT.

At least ten counts were recorded for this clonotype. The chain uses TRBV7-8 and TRBJ2-3; 8 nucleotides agree with TRBD2. Germline V gives CDR1 SGHVS, CDR2 FQNEAQ. V lost 5 bases and J lost 4; bases outside the gene matches: 5. The CDR3 length is 14 residues. CDR3 nucleotide sequence: TGTGCCAGCAGCATGCGGGGGGTTGCAGATACGCAGTATTTT. Residues: CASSMRGVADTQYF. Full variable domain (rest looked up from reference TRBV7-8 and TRBJ2-3): GAGVSQSPRYKVAKRGQDVALRCDPISGHVSLFWYQQALGQGPEFLTYFQNEAQLDKSGLPSDRFFAERPEGSVSTLKIQRTQQEDSAVYLCASSMRGVADTQYFGPGTRLTVL.

Ten or more counts support this clonotype. J is TRBJ2-3 and V is TRBV7-2; 9 nucleotides line up with TRBD2. The V and J ends lost 1 base and 5 bases, in that order; junction bases with no gene match: 13. Germline V gene lookup returns CDR1 SGHTA and CDR2 FQGNSA. The CDR3 loop spans 18 amino acids. CDR3 region: CASSLEVTSGPRGDTQYF. Here the CDR3 DNA reads TGTGCCAGCAGCTTAGAGGTGACTAGCGGCCCCCGGGGAGATACGCAGTATTTT. The variable domain in full, completed from reference TRBV7-2 and TRBJ2-3, reads GAGVSQSPSNKVTEKGKDVELRCDPISGHTALYWYRQSLGQGLEFLIYFQGNSAPDKSGLPSDRFSAERTGGSVSTLTIQRTQQEDSAVYLCASSLEVTSGPRGDTQYFGPGTRLTVL.

This clonotype has at least ten counts. The chain carries TRBV5-4 and TRBJ1-2; no clear D. The V end lost 7 bases, the J end lost 0 bases, and 13 bases lay between the germline ends. The germline V gene has CDR1 SGHNT and CDR2 YYREEE (reference sequence). This CDR3 contains 14 residues. The CDR3 spells CASGVQRTNYGYTF. CDR3 bases: TGTGCCAGCGGGGTGCAGCGTACTAACTATGGCTACACCTTC.

This clonotype was seen repeatedly, ten times or more. J is TRBJ1-1 and V is TRBV28; no definite D call. CDR3 size: 14 residues. The V gene's germline CDR1 is MDHEN and CDR2 SYDVKM. V lost 2 bases to trimming and J lost 8 bases, with 15 bases between them. CDR3 bases: TGTGCCAGCAGTTTAGACCTCCGTTCGCCGGAAGCTTTCTTT. The encoded protein is CASSLDLRSPEAFF.

V usage is TRBV10-3 and J usage is TRBJ2-5; D is unclear. CDR1 and CDR2 (germline): ENHRY, SYGVKD. This CDR3 region has 11 residues. V was cut by 3 bases and J by 1 base, with 0 bases left in between. In DNA, the CDR3 is TGTGCCATCAGTGACCAAGAGACCCAGTACTTC. Translating gives CAISDQETQYF.

This sequence joins TRBV12-3 or TRBV12-4 and TRBJ2-2, with 9 nucleotides matching TRBD1. The length of the CDR3 is 15 residues. V lost 5 bases and J lost 8; bases outside the gene matches: 9. In DNA, the CDR3 is TGTGCCAGCAGTCCAGGGACAGGGAGAGGGGGGGAGCTGTTTTTT. Its translation: CASSPGTGRGGELFF.

The chain is built from TRBV20-1 and TRBJ1-5, with D unresolved. The CDR3 has 12 residues. V dropped 2 bases and J dropped 5 bases, with 7 bases sitting between them. Germline CDR1 and CDR2: DFQATT and SNEGSKA (reference sequence). The CDR3 here is CSARRADQPQHF. CDR3 in DNA: TGCAGTGCTAGAAGGGCAGATCAGCCCCAGCATTTT.

This clonotype has more than one count but fewer than ten. The J gene is TRBJ2-5, the V gene TRBV11-2; D might be TRBD1 or TRBD2, each matching 5 bases. Germline V gene sequence: CDR1 SGHAT, CDR2 FQNNGV. V lost 5 bases, J lost 5 bases, and 15 bases lay in between. This CDR3 has 14 residues. The CDR3 is CASSPVRGRETQYF. The CDR3 DNA is TGTGCCAGCAGCCCAGTACGGGGCCGGGAGACCCAGTACTTC.

This clonotype has ten or more counts. CDR3 sequence reads: CASSTTHSYNEQFF. The CDR3 DNA follows: TGTGCCAGCAGTACGACTCATTCCTACAATGAGCAGTTCTTC. The J gene is TRBJ2-1, the V gene TRBV11-2; D unclear. With 6 bases removed from V and 1 base from J, the gap between germline ends came to 10 bases. This CDR3 has 14 amino acids. CDR1 is SGHAT and CDR2 is FQNNGV in the germline V gene.

This chain uses TRBV6-6 with TRBJ1-1; D is uncertain. With 2 bases removed from V and 4 bases from J, the gap between germline ends came to 11 bases. The CDR3 contains 14 residues. Germline V lookup: CDR1 MNHNY, CDR2 SVGAGI (reference sequence). The CDR3 sequence is CASSYPPPGTEAFF. The CDR3 DNA reads as TGTGCCAGCAGTTACCCACCCCCCGGCACTGAAGCTTTCTTT.

This clonotype was recorded many times. The V call is TRBV20-1, the J call TRBJ2-3, with D perhaps given as TRBD1 or TRBD2 (5 bases each). With 3 bases removed from V and 1 base from J, the gap between germline ends came to 11 bases. The CDR3 length is 14 residues. Germline V CDR1 and CDR2: DFQATT, SNEGSKA (reference sequence). CDR3 DNA sequence: TGCAGTGCTAGCGGGGCACCTCGCACAGATACGCAGTATTTT. Its translation is CSASGAPRTDTQYF.

This clonotype was recorded many times. This chain connects TRBV18 to TRBJ2-7, with D possibly being TRBD1 (6 bases). Deletions cut 1 base from V and 5 bases from J, with 15 bases between. This CDR3 contains 15 residues. The V gene's germline CDR1 is KGHSH and CDR2 LQKENI. CDR3 sequence (DNA): TGTGCCAGCTCACCACAGTGGACAGCCCTGGACGAGCAGTACTTC. Translation gives CASSPQWTALDEQYF. Together with reference TRBV18 and TRBJ2-7, the CDR3 gives the full variable domain: NAGVMQNPRHLVRRRGQEARLRCSPMKGHSHVYWYRQLPEEGLKFMVYLQKENIIDESGMPKERFSAEFPKEGPSILRIQQVVRGDSAAYFCASSPQWTALDEQYFGPGTRLTVT.